This T cell receptor (beta chain) stems from a study of shared clonotypes between healthy human individuals. Remarks on this clone: The target antigen is unknown.

Germline trimming cut 4 bases from V and 8 bases from J; bases unmatched to any gene: 7. This CDR3 comprises 12 residues. Germline assignment: CDR1 GTSNPN and CDR2 SVGIG (reference sequence). Regarding the study as a whole: Approximately 5% was the fraction of naive CD4 clonotypes found shared across several donors. In general, naive subsets displayed greater estimated richness than memory subsets did. The study found lower generation probabilities in non-shared clonotypes than in those shared by all four donors.

The study drew all its donors from Caucasian adults living in Nashville, Tennessee. TCRdb keeps only in-frame clones here, not all; method: immunoSEQ multiplex PCR. This table holds over 95,000 clones, about 71% found once. The rearrangement links TRBV30 to TRBJ1-2; 7 bases are shared with TRBD1. This receptor was identified in a woman aged 25 to 39 in good health. What was sequenced was memory CD8+ T cells sorted from blood. Subset here: CD45RO+ cells pooled with CCR7-negative TemRA cells. CDR3 sequence reads: CAWTQQGKGYTF. The CDR3 DNA is TGTGCCTGGACCCAACAGGGGAAAGGCTACACCTTC.